The T cell receptor (beta chain) under discussion was sequenced for a study of long-term antiretroviral therapy in people with HIV (dated by TCRdb to about 2022). Study-wide context: The earliest samples were collected approximately a decade before the 2015 WHO recommendation for immediate ART, a period when ART was typically delayed until CD4 counts fell. Test extractions of a monoclonal T-cell line alongside a few dozen polyclonal samples showed no cross-contamination during QIAcube processing. The cohort contributed about 180 cryopreserved PBMC samples from 30 to 35 adults with confirmed HIV infection, collected serially over a mean of around 6 years (range 1-12). A retrospective serial study tested whether ART initiation and durable HIV suppression were associated with changes in peripheral blood TRB repertoire composition and diversity. Eleven of the 30 participants with HIV were female.

Comment on this clone: This receptor's antigen is unknown. Per-base quality was not reported, and no clone a single base away is much larger than it.

The study at large found these results: Expanded TRB clones identified before ART initiation dominated the repertoire across all time points, though the dominance fluctuated and decreased in many PLHIV after ART. Narrower CDR3 length ranges were observed in HIV repertoires than in controls, and an antigen-experienced repertoire with only a slight naive shift after ART was suggested by the network structure. Samples dated from the mid-2000s to the late 2010s, and the ART regimens used may be less effective than current ones. Inferences about post-ART repertoire changes are limited because no data were available on ART adherence, viral resistance or therapy changes. Starting ART was linked to a significant rise in TRB diversity, yet even with long-term ART the diversity remained significantly lower than in transplant donor controls. Owing to limited PBMC availability, only the TCR beta chain was sequenced, without alpha chain pairing. Because cell numbers in pre-ART samples were limited, unsorted PBMC were profiled instead of sorted CD4+ and CD8+ T cells.

Inclusion was restricted to participants for whom at least one PBMC sample before ART initiation and at least two post-ART samples were available. All participants with HIV were treated in the United States of America. Before DNA extraction, cryopreserved samples containing roughly 0.9-11 million PBMC were thawed and washed. At the time of the earliest PBMC sample, participants with HIV were aged between roughly 23 and 60 years. PBMC samples were contributed by each participant from 1-4 timepoints before ART initiation and 2-8 timepoints after ART initiation, with a median of 7 samples. Serial HIV viral load, CD4+ T-cell count, ART history and demographic data were obtained for every participant. Genomic DNA was extracted from unsorted PBMC with a Qiagen kit on a QIAcube, with processing performed in batches of 12 samples. Sequencing of the TRB variable region was done with the immunoSEQ hsTCRB v3.0 assay at survey level resolution. The target sequencing depth for TRB was roughly 35,000-50,000 T-cell genomes per sample. TRB libraries were pooled and sequenced on an Illumina MiSeq using a v3 150-cycle kit. In the authors' own workflow: Repertoire analysis ran in R within a reproducible Nextflow workflow covering QC, data transformation and analysis. LymphoSeq2, an R package for exploring AIRR-Seq data, was used to implement the custom analyses. A handful of samples yielding fewer than 5000 total TRB sequences were excluded, leaving approximately 200 analyzed HIV repertoires. Among the roughly 200 retained HIV repertoires, 55 to 65 were collected before ART initiation and around 130 after ART initiation. Repertoires were downsampled to 5000 TRB nucleotide sequences, and summary statistics were averaged over 100 downsampling iterations. TRB sequences were retained for analysis only if CDR3 regions of at least seven amino acids were present. Diversity was assessed using a clonality score derived from Shannon entropy and using the Gini coefficient. Repertoire networks linked the top 5000 CDR3 amino acid sequences whenever two sequences differed by an edit distance of one. For TRB CDR3 amino acid sequences, GLIPH2 was used to predict antigen specificity groups and MHC restriction. To flag known CMV, EBV, HIV or tissue antigen associations, CDR3 amino acid sequences were matched against VDJdb and McPAS-TCR. Pre-ART, post-ART and control groups were compared with Wilcoxon signed-rank tests and Holm-Bonferroni correction. TCRdb took over this immuneACCESS table, retaining in-frame rearrangements with V and J assigned. Such tables are incomplete; in checked studies, under half of the missing clones stem from an unresolved V gene, and the remainder is unexplained. The V and J calls and the clone size are those of that table, but D and trimming were determined from the DNA. For this sample there are 30,000 to 50,000 clones; roughly nine tenths appear just once. The leading ten clones occupy under 5% of the sample.

The CDR3, cysteine through phenylalanine, is 13 amino acids long. Here the CDR3 DNA is all that survives: 39 bases in frame from base 1. V is reduced by 0 bases and J by 5 bases, leaving a spacing of 7 bases between them. CDR1 and CDR2 are read off the germline V gene as SGHVS and FQNEAQ. Sequenced material: unsorted PBMCs, taken 1.2 years after starting antiretroviral therapy. The receptor's source is a woman aged 45-65 years with HIV. The chain joins TRBV7-8 to TRBJ2-5; the D gene identity is not certain. The CDR3 loop reads CASSLAIAETQYF. The DNA reads as follows: TGTGCCAGCAGCTTAGCGATTGCGGAGACCCAGTACTTC.